Presented here are 26 T cell receptor beta chains from one specimen sequenced in a study of metastatic and nonmetastatic thyroid tumors (dated by TCRdb to 2020 to 2022). No treatment had been received by any patient before thyroid surgery. The method behind the library was PCR. Sequenced using an Illumina HiSeq 4000. The public sequencing data were trimmed at Q25 with fastp and processed into clonotypes with MiXCR by TCRdb, which kept only in-frame beta chains. The sample has fewer than 30,000 clones on record, under 15% of them singletons. 2.5% to 4% of the sample is held by the ten biggest clonotypes. Material: blood. The receptors come from a female donor with papillary thyroid cancer or a benign thyroid nodule (not recorded which). Some clones in this sample may be carry-over from other donors' samples.

This clone was counted ten times or more. The chain links TRBV3-1 to TRBJ2-1; 11 bases line up with TRBD2. The junction had 18 bases not matched to a gene; V was cut back by 5 bases and J by 6 bases. This CDR3 spans 19 amino acids. Germline CDR1 is LGHDT and CDR2 is YNNKEL (reference sequence). This chain's CDR3 is CASSSPTSGTGAGGNEQFF. The CDR3 DNA follows: TGTGCCAGCAGCTCCCCGACTAGCGGGACCGGAGCAGGTGGCAATGAGCAGTTCTTC.

As for this clone: One junction end does not reproduce the germline sequence, and a read error may be involved. The chain uses TRBV14 and TRBJ2-7; no clear D gene. Germline CDR1 reads SGHDN; CDR2 reads FVKESK. This CDR3 is built from 14 residues. The CDR3 sequence: CASSQPRLGYEQYF. The CDR3 nucleotides read TGTGCCAGCAGCCAACCCCGTTTAGGGTACGAGCAGTACTTT.

This clone has at least ten counts. This chain connects TRBV9 to TRBJ2-3; 12 nucleotides match TRBD2. Per germline, CDR1 SGDLS and CDR2 YYNGEE. Trimming took 4 bases from V and 5 from J; bases not matched to a gene: 8. The CDR3 has 16 amino acids. CDR3 region: CASSPPSGRALDTQYF. CDR3 DNA sequence: TGTGCCAGCAGCCCTCCTAGCGGGAGGGCCCTAGATACGCAGTATTTT.

This clone was seen many times. This rearrangement joins TRBV24-1 to TRBJ2-2; 7 bases are shared with TRBD1. Trimming cost V 3 bases and J 1 base; bases outside gene matches: 7. The CDR3 runs to 17 residues. CDR1 is KGHDR, CDR2 SFDVKD, per germline. The CDR3 region is CATSDPERTGNTGELFF. The CDR3 coding sequence is TGTGCCACCAGTGATCCCGAGAGGACAGGGAACACCGGGGAGCTGTTTTTT.

DNA of the CDR3: TGCGCCAGCAGCGGAGCCGGGACTAGCGGAAGAGAGCAGTACTTC. This sequence encodes CASSGAGTSGREQYF. This chain uses TRBV5-1 with TRBJ2-7, with 11 bases lining up with TRBD2. The CDR3 is made up of 15 amino acids. Trimming cost V 4 bases and J 7 bases; bases outside gene matches: 10. The V gene's germline CDR1 is SGHRS and CDR2 YFSETQ. The entire variable domain, with the rest obtained from reference TRBV5-1 and TRBJ2-7, is as follows: KAGVTQTPRYLIKTRGQQVTLSCSPISGHRSVSWYQQTPGQGLQFLFEYFSETQRNKGNFPGRFSGRQFSNSRSEMNVSTLELGDSALYLCASSGAGTSGREQYFGPGTRLTVT.

This clone was detected many times. This sequence joins TRBV20-1 and TRBJ2-7; D ambiguous. The CDR3 runs to 11 residues. Germline V gene data show CDR1 as DFQATT and CDR2 as SNEGSKA (reference sequence). V dropped 6 bases and J dropped 4 bases, with 10 bases sitting between them. The CDR3 nucleotides are TGCAGTGCCCCCCGTCAATACGAGCAGTACTTC. This sequence encodes CSAPRQYEQYF.

In the case of this clone: Other DNA sequences in this sample translate to the same CDR3. The CDR3 region has the DNA TGCAGTGCTAGGGTTGCTGGGACTCTCTACGAGCAGTACTTC. Residues: CSARVAGTLYEQYF. The chain couples TRBV20-1 to TRBJ2-7, with a tentative D call TRBD2 (6 bases). Germline values: CDR1 DFQATT, CDR2 SNEGSKA (reference sequence). The CDR3 spans 14 residues. Trimming pared 3 bases from V and 3 bases from J, leaving 15 bases between.

The sample holds a few counts of this clone. A read error may be the cause here, since a much bigger clone is one base away. This sequence joins TRBV30 and TRBJ1-1; maybe TRBD1 (5 bases). The germline CDR1 and CDR2 sequences are GTSNPN and SVGIG (reference sequence). The CDR3 is 14 residues long. V gave up 3 bases and J gave up 4 bases, with 15 bases separating them. The CDR3 reads CAWRTENMSTEAFF. DNA of the CDR3: TGTGCCTGGAGGACAGAGAACATGAGCACTGAAGCTTTCTTT.

This clone was seen at least ten times. The rearrangement joins TRBV28 to TRBJ1-5, with a possible D match to TRBD1 (5 bases). The CDR3 is made up of 15 amino acids. V lost 6 bases, J lost 1 base, and 13 bases lay in between. Germline-derived CDR1 and CDR2 are MDHEN and SYDVKM. The CDR3, as DNA: TGTGCCAGCAGACCCCCCGGGGGGAGCAATCAGCCCCAGCATTTT. Translation gives CASRPPGGSNQPQHF.

Many counts were recorded for this clone. The V and J genes are TRBV28 and TRBJ2-2; D is uncertain. The CDR3 has 13 residues. With 6 bases removed from V and 6 bases from J, the gap between germline ends came to 11 bases. CDR1 and CDR2 (germline): MDHEN, SYDVKM. The CDR3 is CASSPNWAGELFF. In DNA form, the CDR3 reads TGTGCCAGCAGCCCCAATTGGGCCGGGGAGCTGTTTTTT.

The sample holds many counts of this clone. V gene TRBV19 combines with J gene TRBJ2-3; 7 nucleotides line up with TRBD2. V lost 3 bases and J lost 2; bases outside the gene matches: 11. The germline CDR1 and CDR2 sequences are LNHDA and SQIVND (reference sequence). This CDR3 is 17 amino acids long. The CDR3 DNA reads as TGTGCCAGTAGTATTCGGGTAGAGCGGGGATACACAGATACGCAGTATTTT. Its translation: CASSIRVERGYTDTQYF. The variable domain in full, completed from reference TRBV19 and TRBJ2-3, reads DGGITQSPKYLFRKEGQNVTLSCEQNLNHDAMYWYRQDPGQGLRLIYYSQIVNDFQKGDIAEGYSVSREKKESFPLTVTSAQKNPTAFYLCASSIRVERGYTDTQYFGPGTRLTVL.

This chain's CDR3 is CASSLKGAAYEQYF. In DNA form, the CDR3 reads TGTGCCAGCAGCTTAAAGGGAGCCGCCTACGAGCAGTACTTC. The chain employs TRBV13 and TRBJ2-7, with D possibly being TRBD2 (5 bases). Germline loops: CDR1 PRHDT, CDR2 FYEKMQ (reference sequence). Trimming took 2 bases from V and 2 from J, leaving 10 bases between them. This CDR3 is built from 14 residues.

This clone was detected ten times or more. V usage is TRBV27 and J usage is TRBJ1-1, with D possibly TRBD1 on 5 matching bases. Trimming stripped 5 bases from V and 0 bases from J, with 13 bases between. In germline, CDR1 is MNHEY, CDR2 SMNVEV (reference sequence). CDR3 length: 15 amino acids. The DNA of the CDR3 is TGTGCCAGCAGTGGGGCAGGCGGAATGAACACTGAAGCTTTCTTT. Translated: CASSGAGGMNTEAFF.

This clone was observed many times. The V call is TRBV2, the J call TRBJ1-2, with 10 nucleotides matching TRBD1. With 6 bases clipped from V and 10 bases from J, the junction kept 11 bases outside the gene matches. Germline CDR1 reads SNHLY; CDR2 reads FYNNEI. The CDR3 has 14 residues. The CDR3 loop is CASSTPGTGASYTF. For the CDR3, the DNA is TGTGCCAGCAGCACCCCCGGGACAGGGGCTTCCTACACCTTC.

This clone was detected many times. The rearrangement uses TRBV6-1 and TRBJ1-4; D not resolved. The CDR3 covers 14 residues. Trimming pared 6 bases from V and 0 bases from J, leaving 8 bases between. Germline V gene sequence: CDR1 MNHNS, CDR2 SASEGT. The CDR3 DNA reads as TGTGCCAGCAGCGGCCTAGCAACTAATGAAAAACTGTTTTTT. It specifies CASSGLATNEKLFF.

This clone has a count of ten or more. J is TRBJ2-7 and V is TRBV5-8, with D perhaps matching TRBD1 (6 bases). Trimming removed 5 bases from V and 7 bases from J, with 25 bases in between. The CDR3 sequence is 16 residues long. Germline V gene sequence: CDR1 SGHTS, CDR2 YDEGEE. This chain's CDR3 is CASSLHTGTRLREQYF. The CDR3 bases are TGTGCCAGCAGTCTTCACACCGGGACACGTTTGAGGGAGCAGTACTTC.

The V gene is TRBV18, the J gene TRBJ2-7, with 7 bases identical to TRBD2. The CDR3 covers 14 residues. Germline V gene sequence: CDR1 KGHSH, CDR2 LQKENI. V lost 8 bases and J lost 7; bases outside the gene matches: 14. For the CDR3, the DNA is TGTGCCAGCACGCTAGCGGCACACCGGGGGGAGCAGTACTTC. As protein: CASTLAAHRGEQYF.

Many counts were recorded for this clone. This chain links TRBV30 with TRBJ2-5; possible D gene TRBD1, 6 bases. The CDR3 length is 17 residues. Per germline, CDR1 GTSNPN and CDR2 SVGIG (reference sequence). V was cut by 0 bases and J by 3 bases, with 20 bases left in between. The CDR3 DNA follows: TGTGCCTGGAGTGTGCCACAGGGTTTTAGAGTAGAAGAGACCCAGTACTTC. This sequence encodes CAWSVPQGFRVEETQYF.

This clone showed up many times. The rearrangement joins TRBV28 to TRBJ2-6; D uncertain. The V and J ends lost 1 base and 0 bases respectively, with 4 bases between them. Germline CDR1 MDHEN, CDR2 SYDVKM. The CDR3 sequence is 15 residues long. This chain's CDR3 is CASSLYGSGANVLTF. The CDR3 DNA follows: TGTGCCAGCAGTTTATATGGCTCTGGGGCCAACGTCCTGACTTTC.

In this sample, this clone turned up many times. The rearrangement links TRBV7-6 to TRBJ2-7; 9 bases align to TRBD2. The CDR3 is made up of 15 amino acids. The germline V gene encodes CDR1 SGHVS and CDR2 FNYEAQ. The junction had 4 bases not matched to a gene; V was cut back by 0 bases and J by 4 bases. CDR3 amino acids: CASSLAPSGTYEQYF. For the CDR3, the DNA is TGTGCCAGCAGCTTAGCTCCTAGCGGGACTTACGAGCAGTACTTC.

At least ten counts were recorded for this clone. V is TRBV19 and J is TRBJ2-7, with TRBD2 matching over 11 bases. The V segment lost 6 bases and the J segment 2 bases; nucleotides outside the gene matches: 3. CDR1 and CDR2 from the germline V gene are LNHDA and SQIVND (reference sequence). The CDR3 length is 14 residues. CDR3 residues: CASRLTSGAYEQYF. DNA of the CDR3: TGTGCCAGTAGATTGACTAGCGGGGCCTACGAGCAGTACTTC.

The CDR3 nucleotides read TGTGCCATTAGCCAACACTCCGGGACGGCGGGGACTGAAGCTTTCTTT. Its protein is CAISQHSGTAGTEAFF. V gene TRBV4-2 combines with J gene TRBJ1-1; possibly TRBD1 for D (5 bases). Between the trimmed V and J ends, which lost 10 bases and 5 bases, there was a span of 26 bases. CDR1 is LGHNA and CDR2 is YNFKEQ in the germline V gene. There are 16 residues in the CDR3.

This clone was detected ten times or more. CDR3 in DNA: TGTGCCAGCAGCCTATACGAGGTAATCGCTGAAGCTTTCTTT. Translating it yields CASSLYEVIAEAFF. The chain is built from TRBV6-2 or TRBV6-3 and TRBJ1-1; D ambiguous. CDR3 size: 14 residues. Per the germline V gene, CDR1 is MNHEY and CDR2 is SVGEGT. V lost 6 bases, J lost 6 bases, and 17 bases lay in between.

This clone was counted at least ten times. CDR3: CASTPLSGGGSDTQYF. The CDR3, as DNA: TGTGCCAGTACCCCGTTGTCTGGGGGAGGGTCAGATACGCAGTATTTT. V and J are TRBV19 and TRBJ2-3; 7 bases are shared with TRBD2. The CDR3 loop spans 16 amino acids. Trimming removed 7 bases from V and 4 bases from J; junction bases left unmatched: 14. Germline CDR1 and CDR2: LNHDA and SQIVND (reference sequence).

About this clone: Since a much larger clone is just one base distant, this may be a read error. The V gene is TRBV5-4, the J gene TRBJ2-6; D possibly corresponds to TRBD2 (5 bases). The CDR3 covers 17 residues. V gave up 2 bases and J gave up 2 bases, with 14 bases separating them. Germline V gene data show CDR1 as SGHNT and CDR2 as YYREEE (reference sequence). CDR3 loop: CASSFAVRGTGANVLTF. Written as DNA, the CDR3 is TGTGCCAGCAGCTTTGCCGTTAGAGGGACTGGGGCCAACGTCCTGACTTTC.

This clone is categorized as medium-sized. This chain links TRBV24-1 with TRBJ2-7, with D possibly being TRBD1 (6 bases). Germline CDR1 KGHDR, CDR2 SFDVKD. Between the trimmed V and J ends, which lost 6 bases and 3 bases, there was a span of 11 bases. CDR3 length: 13 amino acids. Here the CDR3 reads CATSTGSNYEQYF. The CDR3 nucleotides read TGTGCCACCAGTACAGGGTCGAACTACGAGCAGTACTTC.